A single sample gave rise to the 8 T cell receptor beta chains below, sequenced in a study of OX40 agonist ivuxolimab in advanced cancers. The method was immunoSEQ multiplex PCR; TCRdb's version includes in-frame clones alone and lacks a portion of them. The sample has about 34,000 clones, roughly 91% seen once; the top ten hold 4% to 5%. Sequences were derived from CD4+ or CD8+ T cells sorted from blood, sampled in a trial of the OX40 agonist ivuxolimab. The receptors come from an adult with an advanced solid tumor such as melanoma, head and neck, liver or kidney cancer.

For the CDR3, the DNA is TGTGCCAGCAGCGTAGAGGAGGAGACAGACGACTCTGGAAACACCATATATTTT. Its protein product is CASSVEEETDDSGNTIYF. This chain connects TRBV9 to TRBJ1-3; the D gene is possibly TRBD1 (5 bases). V was trimmed by 0 bases and J by 0 bases, leaving 16 bases between them. This CDR3 comprises 18 residues. CDR1 is SGDLS and CDR2 is YYNGEE in the germline V gene.

The chain couples TRBV19 to TRBJ1-1; no clear D. V was pared by 3 bases and J by 1 base, with 6 bases between. The CDR3 length is 13 residues. Germline lookup yields CDR1 LNHDA and CDR2 SQIVND (reference sequence). Written as DNA, the CDR3 is TGTGCCAGTAGTATTCTGAGGAACACTGAAGCTTTCTTT. This codes for CASSILRNTEAFF.

This chain uses TRBV28 with TRBJ2-7; 10 nucleotides match TRBD2. The CDR3 runs 19 residues. Germline V gives CDR1 MDHEN, CDR2 SYDVKM. The junction had 19 bases not matched to a gene; V was cut back by 6 bases and J by 2 bases. This CDR3 reads CASRTPGAPGLAETYEQYF. The CDR3 DNA reads as TGTGCCAGCAGAACCCCTGGGGCGCCCGGACTAGCGGAAACCTACGAGCAGTACTTC.

This sequence joins TRBV27 and TRBJ2-5; TRBD1 agrees at 9 bases. V shed 5 bases, J shed 3 bases, and the junction held 4 bases outside the gene matches. The CDR3 has 14 residues. Germline assignment: CDR1 MNHEY and CDR2 SMNVEV (reference sequence). CDR3 sequence reads: CASSTGGYEETQYF. In DNA, the CDR3 is TGTGCCAGCAGTACAGGGGGCTATGAAGAGACCCAGTACTTC.

This rearrangement joins TRBV4-2 to TRBJ2-5; the match to TRBD2 covers 8 bases. With V trimmed by 4 bases and J by 4 bases, 14 bases remained unmatched. In germline, CDR1 is LGHNA, CDR2 YNFKEQ. CDR3 length equals 17 residues. CDR3 in DNA: TGTGCCAGCAGCCCTGGTGTGCTTCGGGGGGGCGGAGAGACCCAGTACTTC. Its protein is CASSPGVLRGGGETQYF.

The gene calls are TRBV9 and TRBJ2-3; 10 bases match TRBD2. After removal of 4 bases from V and 6 bases from J, the junction contained 11 bases not matched to a gene. Per the germline V gene, CDR1 is SGDLS and CDR2 is YYNGEE. The CDR3 has 16 residues. The CDR3 spells CASSPGMSGGEDTQYF. DNA of the CDR3: TGTGCCAGCAGCCCAGGGATGAGCGGGGGGGAGGATACGCAGTATTTT.

The chain combines TRBV5-1 with TRBJ2-5; possible D gene TRBD1, 5 bases. The CDR3 loop spans 15 amino acids. Per germline, CDR1 SGHRS and CDR2 YFSETQ. Between the trimmed V and J ends, which lost 0 bases and 0 bases, there was a span of 9 bases. The CDR3 loop is CASSLGQGYQETQYF. Written as DNA, the CDR3 is TGCGCCAGCAGCTTGGGGCAGGGTTACCAAGAGACCCAGTACTTC.

The chain combines TRBV18 with TRBJ1-4; TRBD1 might be the D (6 bases). This CDR3 is built from 18 residues. V was shortened by 1 base and J by 8 bases, with 23 bases between the two germline ends. Germline CDR1 is KGHSH and CDR2 is LQKENI. DNA of the CDR3: TGTGCCAGCTCACCACGTGGTGGACCCCTGGGGGGGGGCGAAAAACTGTTTTTT. Amino acids: CASSPRGGPLGGGEKLFF.